The T cell receptor beta chain under discussion was sequenced for a study of T-cell memory formation after mild COVID-19. Overall study context: TCR clusters largely stayed donor specific. Findings and caveats of the study: Contracting CD4+ clones sat mainly in CM and EM; CD8+ in EMRA. The appearance of some responding clones in pre-infection memory suggested that cross-reactive memory joined.

Constant-segment-primed 5'RACE gave TCR alpha and TCR beta cDNA libraries with sample barcodes and UMIs. Each CDR3 protein gets one entry after TCRdb re-called the 5' RACE reads with MiXCR. The profile shows about 150,000 distinct CDR3 sequences, approximately 25% of them singletons. About this clonotype: The antigen is unknown.

Per the germline V gene, CDR1 is MNHEY and CDR2 is SVGEGT. CDR3 size: 16 residues. J lost 2 bases, V lost 6 bases, and 5 bases had no gene match. The receptor's source is an adult woman who had mild COVID-19 (a few samples of this study predate the infection). Cell type and time point are not known. Source material: PBMCs or a T cell subset sorted from them (not recorded which). The chain couples TRBV6-2 or TRBV6-3 to TRBJ2-3, with 13 bases aligning to TRBD2. CDR3 loop: CASSPGLAGITDTQYF. The DNA of the CDR3 is TGTGCCAGCAGCCCGGGACTAGCGGGGATCACAGATACGCAGTATTTT.